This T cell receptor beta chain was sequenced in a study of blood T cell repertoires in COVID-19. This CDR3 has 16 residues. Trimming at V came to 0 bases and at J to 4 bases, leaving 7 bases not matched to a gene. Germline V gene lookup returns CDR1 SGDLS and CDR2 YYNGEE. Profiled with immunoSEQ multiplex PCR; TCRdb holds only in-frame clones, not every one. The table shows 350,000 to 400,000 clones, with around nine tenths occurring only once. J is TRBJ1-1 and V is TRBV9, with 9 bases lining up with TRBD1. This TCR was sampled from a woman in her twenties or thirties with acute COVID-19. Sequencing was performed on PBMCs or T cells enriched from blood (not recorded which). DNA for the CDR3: TGTGCCAGCAGCGTAGGAGTGGGACAGGGCTCCACTGAAGCTTTCTTT. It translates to CASSVGVGQGSTEAFF.